This T cell receptor (beta chain) was found in a study of T-cell reconstitution after alpha-beta-depleted transplantation in children. Molecular barcoding with unique molecular identifiers was used for the TCRbeta library. TCRdb independently ran MiXCR on the PCR reads; one entry per CDR3 protein. The sample records 800,000 to 1,000,000 distinct CDR3 sequences, about 31% being singletons. There are a few counts of this clonotype. Its antigen is unknown. Study outcomes and limitations: Several hundred rapidly expanded clones from non-depleted graft cells reportedly supplied alpha-beta T cells about two months post-transplant. T-cell counts and diversity at one year post-transplant came mainly from newly produced T cells. At day 60, the high TCRbeta diversity found in some patients originated from recipient T cells and thymic progenitors that had survived.

Germline V CDR1 and CDR2: DFQATT, SNEGSKA (reference sequence). Trimming left V 6 bases short and J 0 bases short, with 12 bases between. The CDR3 loop spans 14 amino acids. The origin of this receptor is a boy under two years old who had a stem cell transplant for SCID, so the T cells may come from the graft donor. This rearrangement joins TRBV20-1 to TRBJ1-5; perhaps TRBD1 as D (5 bases). This material consisted of PBMCs, mostly from graft donor cells, taken 360 days after TCRalphabeta/CD19-depleted stem cell transplant. CDR3 sequence reads: CSASTGFSNQPQHF. Here the CDR3 DNA reads TGCAGTGCCTCCACAGGTTTTAGCAATCAGCCCCAGCATTTT.